Here is one TCR beta chain with its context. Sequencing used immunoSEQ multiplex PCR; TCRdb keeps in-frame clones, though not all of them. The sample carries 55,000 to 85,000 clones, 95% to 98% recorded once. Deletions cut 8 bases from V and 2 bases from J, with 14 bases between. The CDR3 consists of 14 residues. CDR1 MNHNS and CDR2 SASEGT come from the germline V gene. This record belongs to a study of technical replicates of blood from a few donors. This rearrangement joins TRBV6-1 to TRBJ2-3; D might be TRBD1 (6 bases). The specimen sequenced was T cells isolated from PBMCs. The origin of this receptor is a human donor in good health. This chain's CDR3 is CASGKGQDTDTQYF. CDR3 nucleotides: TGTGCCAGCGGAAAGGGACAAGACACAGATACGCAGTATTTT.